These 19 T cell receptor beta chains were sequenced from one sample in a study of shared clonotypes between healthy human individuals (dated by TCRdb to between 2020 and 2021). The library relied on the immunoSEQ multiplex PCR assay. The clones in this table, taken by TCRdb from immuneACCESS, are in-frame only. Not every clone is retained; where verified, under half of the shortfall comes from an unresolved V gene, and the cause of the rest is unknown. This sample is represented by roughly 2.4 million clones; approximately 94% of them were singletons. Clones ranked in the top ten supply roughly 0.13% of the sample. Sequenced material: naive CD4+ T cells sorted from blood. The cell subset or site label, read with the paper, signifies: CD45RA+ positively selected. The receptor source for this set is a man aged 18-30 years in good health.

This chain joins TRBV10-3 and TRBJ2-2; TRBD1 is a possible D gene (6 bases). There are 13 residues in the CDR3. Looked up from germline, CDR1 is ENHRY and CDR2 is SYGVKD. The V end was cut by 3 bases, the J end by 6 bases, with 8 bases between. CDR3 amino acids: CAISETGPGELFF. In DNA, the CDR3 is TGTGCCATCAGTGAAACAGGGCCCGGGGAGCTGTTTTTT.

V usage is TRBV18 and J usage is TRBJ1-1; 10 bases line up with TRBD1. The CDR3 runs to 16 residues. V gave up 4 bases and J gave up 1 base; unmatched junction bases: 6. Germline CDR1 is KGHSH and CDR2 is LQKENI. The CDR3 region is CASSRGQGSENTEAFF. The CDR3 bases are TGTGCCAGCTCACGGGGACAGGGGTCAGAGAACACTGAAGCTTTCTTT.

The rearrangement uses TRBV30 and TRBJ1-6, with D possibly matching TRBD1 (6 bases). V was cut by 5 bases and J by 10 bases, with 15 bases left in between. The germline V gene encodes CDR1 GTSNPN and CDR2 SVGIG (reference sequence). The CDR3 length is 13 residues. The CDR3 loop reads CAWAEEGGSPLHF. The CDR3 DNA sequence: TGTGCCTGGGCCGAGGAGGGGGGATCACCCCTCCACTTT.

The J gene is TRBJ1-6, the V gene TRBV7-6; D gene uncertain. Germline assignment: CDR1 SGHVS and CDR2 FNYEAQ. V dropped 1 base and J dropped 4 bases, with 5 bases sitting between them. The CDR3 loop spans 14 amino acids. The CDR3 DNA is TGTGCCAGCAGCTTAGAACATTATAATTCACCCCTCCACTTT. Its protein is CASSLEHYNSPLHF. Full variable domain (rest looked up from reference TRBV7-6 and TRBJ1-6): GAGVSQSPRYKVTKRGQDVALRCDPISGHVSLYWYRQALGQGPEFLTYFNYEAQQDKSGLPNDRFSAERPEGSISTLTIQRTEQRDSAMYRCASSLEHYNSPLHFGNGTRLTVT.

This clone was recorded only once. This sequence joins TRBV2 and TRBJ1-6; perhaps TRBD1 as D (5 bases). Germline CDR1 SNHLY, CDR2 FYNNEI. V dropped 0 bases and J dropped 6 bases, with 12 bases sitting between them. This CDR3 contains 16 residues. The CDR3 nucleotides are TGTGCCAGCAGTGAAGCCCCGGGGGAGGCTAATTCACCCCTCCACTTT. It specifies CASSEAPGEANSPLHF.

This chain links TRBV5-1 with TRBJ2-1, with 14 bases identical to TRBD2. Germline V lookup: CDR1 SGHRS, CDR2 YFSETQ. V was pared by 0 bases and J by 9 bases, with 8 bases of the junction left unmatched. This CDR3 region has 17 residues. The CDR3 region has the DNA TGCGCCAGCAGCTTGGGTGTAGGACTAGCGGGAGGAGCTGAGCAGTTCTTC. Translation: CASSLGVGLAGGAEQFF.

The CDR3 loop is CASSSTGVGQYF. CDR3 nucleotides: TGTGCCAGCAGTTCTACAGGGGTTGGGCAGTATTTT. The J gene is TRBJ2-3, the V gene TRBV6-8; 7 bases fit TRBD1. This CDR3 has 12 amino acids. Germline-derived CDR1 and CDR2 are MNHGY and SAAAGT. The V segment lost 4 bases and the J segment 11 bases; nucleotides outside the gene matches: 6.

This chain uses TRBV6-5 with TRBJ1-1; perhaps TRBD1 as D (6 bases). The CDR3 contains 13 residues. The germline gives CDR1 MNHEY, CDR2 SVGAGI. Trimming removed 5 bases at V and 1 base at J, with 8 bases between. The CDR3 protein is CASSQGQNTEAFF. CDR3 DNA: TGTGCCAGCAGTCAGGGACAGAACACTGAAGCTTTCTTT.

J is TRBJ1-2 and V is TRBV6-6; no clear D. The CDR3 has 13 amino acids. Germline V CDR1 and CDR2: MNHNY, SVGAGI (reference sequence). Trimming left V 6 bases short and J 5 bases short, with 13 bases between. CDR3 sequence: CASSRDLSYGYTF. In DNA, the CDR3 is TGTGCCAGCAGCCGGGATCTCTCATATGGCTACACCTTC.

In nucleotides, the CDR3 is TGCGCCAGCAAAAGGACAGGGGGCTTGGCGGGAGGCCCCGGTGAGCAGTTCTTC. This sequence encodes CASKRTGGLAGGPGEQFF. This sequence joins TRBV5-1 and TRBJ2-1, with 11 positions matching TRBD1. There are 18 residues in the CDR3. With 6 bases clipped from V and 9 bases from J, the junction kept 20 bases outside the gene matches. Germline CDR1 SGHRS, CDR2 YFSETQ.

The chain uses TRBV4-1 and TRBJ1-5; no clear D gene. The V end was cut by 3 bases, the J end by 2 bases, with 11 bases between. The CDR3 consists of 15 residues. The V gene's germline CDR1 is MGHRA and CDR2 YSYEKL. As DNA, the CDR3 is TGCGCCAGCAGCCAGTTGGTTATGGGCAATCAGCCCCAGCATTTT. This codes for CASSQLVMGNQPQHF.

This chain links TRBV4-2 with TRBJ2-3; D is ambiguous. The CDR3 totals 14 residues. The V end lost 4 bases, the J end lost 4 bases, and 12 bases lay between the germline ends. Germline loops: CDR1 LGHNA, CDR2 YNFKEQ. DNA for the CDR3: TGTGCCAGCAGCCGATCCGAGACCCCAGATACGCAGTATTTT. As protein: CASSRSETPDTQYF.

This chain links TRBV7-2 with TRBJ2-7; D is unclear. Germline assignment: CDR1 SGHTA and CDR2 FQGNSA. This CDR3 has 14 residues. The V end was cut by 5 bases, the J end by 0 bases, with 11 bases between. CDR3 bases: TGTGCCAGCAGCCCCAGGATGAGCTCCTACGAGCAGTACTTC. Protein sequence: CASSPRMSSYEQYF.

This chain uses TRBV10-3 with TRBJ1-3; D is unresolved. Per the germline V gene, CDR1 is ENHRY and CDR2 is SYGVKD. The CDR3 sequence is 14 residues long. V was cut by 3 bases and J by 0 bases, with 6 bases left in between. CDR3 residues: CAISEQNSGNTIYF. The CDR3 coding sequence is TGTGCCATCAGTGAACAGAACTCTGGAAACACCATATATTTT.

The rearrangement links TRBV7-2 to TRBJ2-1; 8 nucleotides align to TRBD2. The trim removed 6 bases at V and 2 bases at J, leaving 6 bases unmatched. The CDR3 has 15 residues. CDR1 is SGHTA and CDR2 is FQGNSA in the germline V gene. In DNA, the CDR3 is TGTGCCAGCAGTCAAAGCGGGAGAACCTACAATGAGCAGTTCTTC. Its protein product is CASSQSGRTYNEQFF.

The V gene is TRBV30, the J gene TRBJ2-5; 10 positions agree with TRBD1. The J call is in doubt because the DNA end fits TRBJ2-7 better. Germline assignment: CDR1 GTSNPN and CDR2 SVGIG (reference sequence). The CDR3 is 15 amino acids. CDR3 bases: TGTGCCTGGGGGGGACAGGGGTATACCGTCGACGAGCAGTACTTC. Translation: CAWGGQGYTVDEQYF.

The gene calls are TRBV5-1 and TRBJ1-1; D remains ambiguous. This CDR3 contains 13 residues. Deletions cut 0 bases from V and 11 bases from J, with 14 bases between. The germline V gene encodes CDR1 SGHRS and CDR2 YFSETQ. Written as DNA, the CDR3 is TGCGCCAGCAGCTTGGAGGACGGGGAGAGGGCTTTCTTT. It encodes CASSLEDGERAFF.

The rearrangement joins TRBV7-9 to TRBJ1-1, with D possibly TRBD1 on 5 matching bases. The CDR3 contains 15 residues. CDR1 is SEHNR, CDR2 FQNEAQ, per germline (reference sequence). V dropped 8 bases and J dropped 1 base, with 17 bases sitting between them. The CDR3 loop reads CASGGREGPNTEAFF. CDR3 bases: TGTGCCAGCGGTGGCAGGGAGGGACCGAACACTGAAGCTTTCTTT.

The chain joins TRBV5-5 to TRBJ1-2; 7 bases fit TRBD1. The CDR3 covers 14 residues. J gave up 2 bases and V 4 bases, and 5 bases lay outside the gene matches. Germline V CDR1 and CDR2: SGHKS, YYEKEE (reference sequence). In nucleotides, the CDR3 is TGTGCCAGCAGCCCCCGACAGGGAAACTATGGCTACACCTTC. Encoded protein: CASSPRQGNYGYTF.